This TCR beta chain was recorded in a study of blood T cell repertoires in COVID-19 (TCRdb year 2020). With respect to the entire study: Collaborator samples came from the United States, Italy and Spain and covered acute and convalescent phases of COVID-19. The prospective study material was composed of cDNA or gDNA derived from T cells, B-cell-depleted T cells, or PBMCs. Subjects who had been exposed to COVID-19, were actively infected with it, or had recovered from it provided the deeply sampled blood TCRbeta repertoires that made up the dataset. The repertoires were made available in a free public database intended to serve as a resource for research on the immune response to SARS-CoV-2. The samples were drawn from the first 160 participants of the ongoing ImmuneRACE study and from more than 1,000 subjects provided by 6 global collaborators. Nearly every sample came with metadata listing a de-identified subject ID, COVID-19 status, age in years and sex. HLA class I and class II types, where available, came from metadata supplied by the sample provider rather than from assay-based typing.

Each collaborating institution followed its own protocols to collect whole blood in K2EDTA tubes. Collaborator samples were shipped for TCRbeta analysis as frozen whole blood, isolated PBMCs, or DNA extracted from either sample type. The germline V gene supplies CDR1 LGHNA and CDR2 YSLEER. CDR3 length: 15 amino acids, cysteine to phenylalanine. Kept here is only the CDR3 DNA, which spans 45 bases and is read in frame from base 1. The junction shows trimming of 2 bases on V and 0 bases on J, plus 5 bases between the germline ends. The immunoSEQ Assay, a bias-controlled multiplex PCR, was used to amplify TCRbeta CDR3 regions from genomic DNA. Under the source paper's analysis protocol: The number of nucleated cells in each sample was estimated by amplification of reference gene primers within the assay. To quantify the absolute abundance of each unique TCRbeta CDR3 rearrangement, sequence reads were collapsed and filtered. For each sample, productive Simpson clonality was calculated by taking the square root of Simpson's diversity index across productive rearrangements. Imported from immuneACCESS, the table was reduced by TCRdb to in-frame sequences with V and J called. These copies leave out some clones; in studies compared against another copy, an unresolved V gene accounts for under half, and the cause of the remainder is not known. V, J and clone size are those of that table, while D and trimming were read from the DNA. This sample holds around 250,000 clones; 80% to 85% were observed only once. The ten largest clones capture about 3.2% of the sample.

A word on this clone: No antigen is known for it. Base-call qualities are not available, and no considerably larger clone is one nucleotide away.

Results the study describes overall, beyond this receptor: How much clinical and demographic metadata was included differed by source and by participant, and the metadata was provided uncurated.

The material sequenced was peripheral blood. The rearrangement joined TRBV4-3 to TRBJ2-6; there is no confident call for the D gene. This receptor was taken from a woman in her late teens or twenties with acute or convalescent COVID-19. CDR3 reads: CASSQIFSGANVLTF. The bases are TGCGCCAGCAGCCAAATCTTCTCTGGGGCCAACGTCCTGACTTTC.